The 18 T cell receptor beta chains reported below all come from one sample, sequenced in a study of CD8 T cells in Susac syndrome. The RNA, about 0.5 to 1 ug, was put through reverse transcription using random hexamers. TCRdb recomputed calls from the immunoSEQ multiplex PCR reads with MiXCR, one row per CDR3 protein. This sample has under 200,000 distinct CDR3 sequences; roughly 94% occur once, and the top ten carry approximately 0.1%. The source material was CD4+ T cells from PBMCs. These receptors were collected from a human donor in good health.

The chain uses TRBV3-1 and TRBJ1-5; possibly TRBD1 for D (5 bases). Germline CDR1 and CDR2: LGHDT and YNNKEL (reference sequence). V was shortened by 1 base and J by 6 bases, with 10 bases between the two germline ends. The CDR3 is 14 amino acids. The DNA for the CDR3 is TGTGCCAGCAGCCAAGCCACGGGGCGTCAGCCCCAGCATTTT. Protein product: CASSQATGRQPQHF.

The chain carries TRBV5-1 and TRBJ1-6; D call uncertain. Germline loops: CDR1 SGHRS, CDR2 YFSETQ. Between the trimmed V and J ends, which lost 0 bases and 8 bases, there was a span of 9 bases. The CDR3 extends over 14 amino acids. CDR3 in DNA: TGCGCCAGCAGCTTGGGGACTGTGGATTCACCCCTCCACTTT. It yields the protein CASSLGTVDSPLHF.

The rearrangement uses TRBV5-6 and TRBJ2-5; 10 nucleotides line up with TRBD1. The CDR3 extends over 15 amino acids. Germline lookup yields CDR1 SGHDT and CDR2 YYEEEE. The junction had 3 bases not matched to a gene; V was cut back by 0 bases and J by 4 bases. The CDR3, as DNA: TGTGCCAGCAGCTTGGCTGGACAGGGGGGAGAGACCCAGTACTTC. Its protein is CASSLAGQGGETQYF.

The rearrangement uses TRBV20-1 and TRBJ2-7; either TRBD1 or TRBD2 may supply D (5 bases each). Germline V gene sequence: CDR1 DFQATT, CDR2 SNEGSKA (reference sequence). The CDR3 is 15 residues long. V was clipped by 0 bases and J by 3 bases, with 15 bases between them. CDR3 sequence: CSARDGTGRGYEQYF. The CDR3 DNA reads TGCAGTGCTAGAGATGGGACCGGGCGAGGCTACGAGCAGTACTTC.

This rearrangement joins TRBV6-2 or TRBV6-3 to TRBJ1-1, with a tentative D call TRBD1 (6 bases). The CDR3 runs to 15 residues. The germline V and J ends were trimmed by 2 bases and 2 bases, with 12 bases remaining between them. In germline, CDR1 is MNHEY, CDR2 SVGEGT. This CDR3 reads CASSYNGQSNTEAFF. CDR3 in DNA: TGTGCCAGCAGTTACAACGGACAGAGCAACACTGAAGCTTTCTTT.

The chain recombines TRBV27 with TRBJ2-5; D ambiguous. Per the germline V gene, CDR1 is MNHEY and CDR2 is SMNVEV (reference sequence). V was shortened by 3 bases and J by 3 bases, with 8 bases between the two germline ends. The CDR3 is 13 amino acids. As DNA, the CDR3 is TGTGCCAGCAGTTTCCTAAGCAAAGAGACCCAGTACTTC. It codes for CASSFLSKETQYF.

This CDR3 reads CASRGPGRLDTGELFF. The CDR3 coding sequence is TGTGCCAGTCGTGGTCCGGGGAGATTGGACACCGGGGAGCTGTTTTTT. The chain carries TRBV6-1 and TRBJ2-2, with D perhaps matching TRBD2 (5 bases). This CDR3 region has 16 residues. Germline V gene sequence: CDR1 MNHNS, CDR2 SASEGT. V was trimmed by 9 bases and J by 3 bases, leaving 20 bases between them.

This rearrangement joins TRBV2 to TRBJ2-1; 9 nucleotides match TRBD2. The ends lost 10 bases at V and 6 bases at J; junction bases unmatched: 10. This CDR3 is 14 amino acids long. Germline-derived CDR1 and CDR2 are SNHLY and FYNNEI. The CDR3 nucleotides read TGTGCCAACTCTGGACTAGCGAGGGGCAATGAGCAGTTCTTC. It specifies CANSGLARGNEQFF.

The chain carries TRBV7-2 and TRBJ1-6; D unclear. With 1 base removed from V and 7 bases from J, the gap between germline ends came to 11 bases. Germline V gene data show CDR1 as SGHTA and CDR2 as FQGNSA. CDR3 length: 15 residues. CDR3 residues: CASSLDNAMNSPLHF. CDR3 sequence (DNA): TGTGCCAGCAGCTTAGATAATGCAATGAATTCACCCCTCCACTTT. The whole variable domain, remainder taken from reference TRBV7-2 and TRBJ1-6, is GAGVSQSPSNKVTEKGKDVELRCDPISGHTALYWYRQSLGQGLEFLIYFQGNSAPDKSGLPSDRFSAERTGGSVSTLTIQRTQQEDSAVYLCASSLDNAMNSPLHFGNGTRLTVT.

V is TRBV6-4 and J is TRBJ1-4; the D gene is possibly TRBD1 (5 bases). Trimming stripped 2 bases from V and 10 bases from J, with 11 bases between. The CDR3 is made up of 13 amino acids. From germline, CDR1 is MRHNA and CDR2 SNTAGT. The CDR3 here is CASSDNQGGKLFF. CDR3 nucleotides: TGTGCCAGCAGTGACAACCAGGGAGGAAAACTGTTTTTT.

This chain links TRBV25-1 with TRBJ2-5; D uncertain. V was pared by 7 bases and J by 11 bases, with 8 bases between. Per germline, CDR1 MGHDK and CDR2 SYGVNS. There are 9 residues in the CDR3. This CDR3 reads CASKLSQYF. CDR3 sequence (DNA): TGTGCCAGCAAACTCTCTCAGTACTTC.

This chain joins TRBV27 and TRBJ2-5; 12 positions match TRBD2. J lost 6 bases, V lost 3 bases, and 5 bases had no gene match. CDR1 is MNHEY, CDR2 SMNVEV, per germline (reference sequence). The CDR3 is 15 residues long. CDR3 in amino acids: CASSLLAGGPKTQYF. As DNA, the CDR3 is TGTGCCAGCAGTTTGCTAGCGGGGGGGCCAAAGACCCAGTACTTC.

The rearrangement links TRBV27 to TRBJ2-5, with 12 bases lining up with TRBD2. The ends lost 4 bases at V and 13 bases at J; junction bases unmatched: 4. Germline V CDR1 and CDR2: MNHEY, SMNVEV (reference sequence). The CDR3 extends over 12 amino acids. The CDR3 region is CASSSRLAGVYF. DNA for the CDR3: TGTGCCAGCAGTTCGCGACTAGCGGGAGTGTACTTC.

This clonotype has a single count. The chain is built from TRBV29-1 and TRBJ1-1; D gene ambiguous. This CDR3 has 13 residues. Trimming took 7 bases from V and 0 from J, leaving 12 bases between them. CDR1 and CDR2 (germline): SQVTM, ANQGSEA. CDR3 region: CSALHGMNTEAFF. CDR3 in DNA: TGCAGCGCTCTACACGGCATGAACACTGAAGCTTTCTTT.

This chain links TRBV2 with TRBJ2-7; D is tentatively TRBD1 or TRBD2 (6 bases each). The V and J ends lost 6 bases and 4 bases respectively, with 16 bases between them. This CDR3 contains 14 residues. Germline V gives CDR1 SNHLY, CDR2 FYNNEI. CDR3 sequence: CASRGLVQGYEQYF. The CDR3 DNA is TGTGCCAGCAGGGGACTGGTTCAGGGGTACGAGCAGTACTTC. The full variable domain, completed using reference TRBV2 and TRBJ2-7, is EPEVTQTPSHQVTQMGQEVILRCVPISNHLYFYWYRQILGQKVEFLVSFYNNEISEKSEIFDDQFSVERPDGSNFTLKIRSTKLEDSAMYFCASRGLVQGYEQYFGPGTRLTVT.

This clonotype has just one count. CDR3 sequence (DNA): TGTGCCAGCTCTCGGGGACATGCCAACAATGAGCAGTTCTTC. It specifies CASSRGHANNEQFF. The chain employs TRBV7-3 and TRBJ2-1; weak D call: TRBD1 (6 bases). Germline V gene sequence: CDR1 SGHTA, CDR2 FQGTGA. The germline V and J ends were trimmed by 8 bases and 5 bases, with 16 bases remaining between them. This CDR3 has 14 residues.

This sequence joins TRBV28 and TRBJ2-1; 7 positions match TRBD1. The trim removed 6 bases at V and 3 bases at J, leaving 11 bases unmatched. The CDR3 is 16 residues long. CDR1 and CDR2 (germline): MDHEN, SYDVKM. The DNA of the CDR3 is TGTGCCAGCAGCGCCGACGTAGGACAGGTCTACAATGAGCAGTTCTTC. The encoded protein is CASSADVGQVYNEQFF.

The chain joins TRBV20-1 to TRBJ2-1, with TRBD2 matching over 9 bases. This CDR3 has 13 amino acids. From germline, CDR1 is DFQATT and CDR2 SNEGSKA (reference sequence). V lost 6 bases, J lost 8 bases, and 8 bases stayed unmatched. In nucleotides, the CDR3 is TGCAGTGCGCCGGGACTAGCAACCCATGAGCAGTTCTTC. Encoded protein: CSAPGLATHEQFF.